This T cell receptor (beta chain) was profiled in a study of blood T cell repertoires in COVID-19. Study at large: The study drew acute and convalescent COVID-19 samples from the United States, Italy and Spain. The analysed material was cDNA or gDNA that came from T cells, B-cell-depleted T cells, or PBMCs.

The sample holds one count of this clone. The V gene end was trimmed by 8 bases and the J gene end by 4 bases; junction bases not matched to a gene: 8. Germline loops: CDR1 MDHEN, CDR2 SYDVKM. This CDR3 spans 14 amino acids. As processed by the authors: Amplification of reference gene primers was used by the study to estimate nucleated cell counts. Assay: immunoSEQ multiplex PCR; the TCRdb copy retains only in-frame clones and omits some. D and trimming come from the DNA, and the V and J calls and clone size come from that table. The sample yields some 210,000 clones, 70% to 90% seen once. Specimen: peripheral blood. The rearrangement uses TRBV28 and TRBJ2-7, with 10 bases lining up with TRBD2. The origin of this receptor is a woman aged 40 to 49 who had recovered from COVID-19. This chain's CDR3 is CASHSSGSSYEQYF. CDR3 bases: TGTGCCAGCCATTCTAGCGGGAGTAGTTACGAGCAGTACTTC.